The 10 T cell receptor beta chains below come from one sample, sequenced in a study of T cells in Graves' hyperthyroidism and ophthalmopathy. RNA transcripts were the template for amplifying TCR beta CDR3 regions. A first-round RT-PCR of the TCR CDR3 used the HTBI primer set. TCRdb itself ran the multiplex PCR reads through MiXCR, one entry per CDR3 protein. The sample consists of around 210,000 distinct CDR3 sequences, 17% of them appearing once. Source material: blood. The receptors come from a woman between 50 and 59 years old with Graves' hyperthyroidism.

V is TRBV5-4 and J is TRBJ1-2, with 7 bases fitting TRBD1. The CDR3 loop spans 15 amino acids. The V gene end was trimmed by 1 base and the J gene end by 3 bases; junction bases not matched to a gene: 6. Per the germline V gene, CDR1 is SGHNT and CDR2 is YYREEE (reference sequence). The CDR3 loop reads CASSLTQGIDYGYTF. The DNA for the CDR3 is TGTGCCAGCAGCTTGACACAGGGGATTGACTATGGCTACACCTTC.

This chain uses TRBV20-1 with TRBJ2-1; possibly TRBD2 for D (5 bases). Trimming took 0 bases from V and 6 from J, leaving 15 bases between them. The germline V gene encodes CDR1 DFQATT and CDR2 SNEGSKA (reference sequence). This CDR3 has 15 residues. CDR3 amino acids: CSARDLTGKPNEQFF. As DNA, the CDR3 is TGCAGTGCTAGAGACCTGACCGGGAAACCCAATGAGCAGTTCTTC.

This clonotype was observed at least ten times. The chain uses TRBV7-3 and TRBJ2-7; D not resolved. From germline, CDR1 is SGHTA and CDR2 FQGTGA. Trimming took 5 bases from V and 6 from J, leaving 11 bases between them. The CDR3 covers 12 residues. CDR3 region: CASSPAWTEQYF. Written as DNA, the CDR3 is TGTGCCAGCAGCCCCGCCTGGACCGAGCAGTACTTC.

This clonotype has a count of ten or more. This chain joins TRBV10-3 and TRBJ2-7; D is perhaps TRBD2 (6 bases). The CDR3 is 13 amino acids. V was pared by 4 bases and J by 3 bases, with 10 bases between. CDR1 ENHRY and CDR2 SYGVKD come from the germline V gene. CDR3 residues: CAISGEENYEQYF. The CDR3 nucleotides are TGTGCCATCAGTGGGGAGGAAAACTACGAGCAGTACTTC.

There are many counts of this clonotype. The rearrangement joins TRBV28 to TRBJ2-7; 7 positions match TRBD2. Trimming took 4 bases from V and 4 from J; bases not matched to a gene: 10. The CDR3 spans 15 residues. Per germline, CDR1 MDHEN and CDR2 SYDVKM. CDR3 region: CASSSPGGSRYEQYF. The CDR3 coding sequence is TGTGCCAGCAGTTCACCCGGGGGGAGTCGGTACGAGCAGTACTTC.

This clonotype appeared a few times. V usage is TRBV9 and J usage is TRBJ1-4, with 7 bases lining up with TRBD1. Germline assignment: CDR1 SGDLS and CDR2 YYNGEE. The V segment lost 3 bases and the J segment 6 bases; nucleotides outside the gene matches: 2. The length of the CDR3 is 13 residues. CDR3 region: CASSGDSYEKLFF. CDR3 nucleotides: TGTGCCAGCAGCGGGGACAGTTATGAAAAACTGTTTTTT.

The chain couples TRBV18 to TRBJ1-2; D not resolved. Trimming took off 6 bases at V and 13 bases at J, with 15 bases between the two ends. This CDR3 region has 11 residues. Per the germline V gene, CDR1 is KGHSH and CDR2 is LQKENI. The CDR3 here is CASSSNSPLTF. For the CDR3, the DNA is TGTGCCAGCTCGTCGAACAGTCCTCTCACCTTC.

This clonotype was recorded many times. V and J are TRBV27 and TRBJ2-7; 13 bases align to TRBD2. CDR3 length: 16 residues. The germline gives CDR1 MNHEY, CDR2 SMNVEV (reference sequence). V was pared by 6 bases and J by 3 bases, with 8 bases of the junction left unmatched. CDR3 sequence: CASSYYRTSGSYEQYF. In DNA, the CDR3 is TGTGCCAGCAGCTATTATCGGACTAGCGGGAGCTACGAGCAGTACTTC.

The CDR3 bases are TGTGCCAGCAGCCGCTTAGCGGGAGGGCCGGCGAATGAGCAGTTCTTC. This sequence encodes CASSRLAGGPANEQFF. The rearrangement links TRBV3-1 to TRBJ2-1, with 11 positions matching TRBD2. The CDR3 has 16 amino acids. After removal of 4 bases from V and 7 bases from J, the junction contained 9 bases not matched to a gene. Germline V gene lookup returns CDR1 LGHDT and CDR2 YNNKEL (reference sequence).

The gene calls are TRBV19 and TRBJ2-2, with TRBD2 matching over 7 bases. V gave up 6 bases and J gave up 6 bases; unmatched junction bases: 7. Germline V CDR1 and CDR2: LNHDA, SQIVND (reference sequence). The CDR3 length is 14 residues. CDR3 protein: CASRPTSVAGELFF. For the CDR3, the DNA is TGTGCCAGTAGACCTACTAGCGTGGCCGGGGAGCTGTTTTTT.